The 5 T cell receptor beta chains given below trace back to one sample, sequenced in a study of T cell changes during pregnancy in multiple sclerosis. Assay used: immunoSEQ multiplex PCR; TCRdb lists only in-frame clones, some missing. The sample has approximately 71,000 clones, 90% to 95% seen once; the top ten hold approximately 1.2%. The source was peripheral blood, collected in the third trimester of pregnancy. These TCRs come from a female donor with multiple sclerosis, enrolled in a pregnancy study.

This clone was found once. The CDR3 sequence is CASSLARSTARDTQYF. The CDR3 nucleotides read TGCGCCAGCAGCTTGGCTCGCTCTACAGCAAGGGATACGCAGTATTTT. V is TRBV5-1 and J is TRBJ2-3; D call uncertain. V was trimmed by 0 bases and J by 6 bases, leaving 17 bases between them. The CDR3 spans 16 residues. The germline V gene encodes CDR1 SGHRS and CDR2 YFSETQ.

Comments on this clone: A junction end diverges from the germline sequence, so it may reflect a read error. The chain is built from TRBV4-2 and TRBJ1-2; D gene unclear. CDR3 length equals 12 residues. Germline CDR1 LGHNA, CDR2 YNFKEQ. In nucleotides, the CDR3 is TGTGCCAGCAGCTCCGGAGGCCTCACCAAACCCTTC. Amino acids: CASSSGGLTKPF.

In DNA, the CDR3 is TGTGCCAGCAGCTTATATGTGCAGGGCGGGGAGCTGTTTTTT. The encoded protein is CASSLYVQGGELFF. The chain has TRBV7-6 and TRBJ2-2, with D possibly matching TRBD1 (5 bases). The CDR3 runs to 14 residues. Germline CDR1 and CDR2: SGHVS and FNYEAQ. Trimming removed 2 bases at V and 7 bases at J, with 11 bases between.

This chain links TRBV25-1 with TRBJ1-4, with a possible D match to TRBD1 (5 bases). The CDR3 spans 14 residues. The V gene lost 7 bases and the J gene lost 0 bases, with 9 bases spanning the gap. Germline V gene sequence: CDR1 MGHDK, CDR2 SYGVNS. The CDR3 is CASTWTTTNEKLFF. The CDR3 nucleotides read TGTGCCAGCACCTGGACAACAACTAATGAAAAACTGTTTTTT.

J is TRBJ2-7 and V is TRBV2; D ambiguous. This CDR3 has 12 residues. Per germline, CDR1 SNHLY and CDR2 FYNNEI. V lost 5 bases, J lost 4 bases, and 9 bases lay in between. The DNA of the CDR3 is TGTGCCAGCAGTTCTACTTCTTACGAGCAGTACTTC. Its translation: CASSSTSYEQYF.